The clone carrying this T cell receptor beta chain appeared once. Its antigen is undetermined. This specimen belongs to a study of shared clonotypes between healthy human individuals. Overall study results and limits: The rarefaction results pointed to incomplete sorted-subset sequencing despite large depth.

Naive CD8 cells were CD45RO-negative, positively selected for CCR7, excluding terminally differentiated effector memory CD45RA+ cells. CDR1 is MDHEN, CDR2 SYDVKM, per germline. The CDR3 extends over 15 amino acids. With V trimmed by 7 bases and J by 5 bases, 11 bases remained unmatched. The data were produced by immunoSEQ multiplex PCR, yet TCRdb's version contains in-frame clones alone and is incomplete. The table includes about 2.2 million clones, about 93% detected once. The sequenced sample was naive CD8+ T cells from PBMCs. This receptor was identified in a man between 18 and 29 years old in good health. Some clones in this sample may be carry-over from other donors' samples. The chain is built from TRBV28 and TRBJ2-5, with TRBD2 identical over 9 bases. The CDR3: CASTPGGSGSETQYF. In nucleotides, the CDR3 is TGTGCCAGCACCCCGGGGGGTAGCGGGAGTGAGACCCAGTACTTC.